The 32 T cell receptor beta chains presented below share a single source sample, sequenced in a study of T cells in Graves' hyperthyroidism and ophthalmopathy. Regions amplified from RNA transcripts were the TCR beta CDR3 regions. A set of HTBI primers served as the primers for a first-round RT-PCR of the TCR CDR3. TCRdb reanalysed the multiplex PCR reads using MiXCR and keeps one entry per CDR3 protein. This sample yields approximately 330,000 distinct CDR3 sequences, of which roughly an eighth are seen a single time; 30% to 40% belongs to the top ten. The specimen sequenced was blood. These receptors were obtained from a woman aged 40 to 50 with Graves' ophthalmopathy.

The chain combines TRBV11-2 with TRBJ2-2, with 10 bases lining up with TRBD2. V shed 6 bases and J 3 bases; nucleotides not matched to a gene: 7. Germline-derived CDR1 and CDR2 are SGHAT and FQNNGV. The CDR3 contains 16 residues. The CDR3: CASRKAGGMDTGELFF. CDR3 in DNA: TGTGCCAGCAGAAAAGCGGGGGGGATGGACACCGGGGAGCTGTTTTTT. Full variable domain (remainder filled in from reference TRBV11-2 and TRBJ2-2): EAGVAQSPRYKIIEKRQSVAFWCNPISGHATLYWYQQILGQGPKLLIQFQNNGVVDDSQLPKDRFSAERLKGVDSTLKIQPAKLEDSAVYLCASRKAGGMDTGELFFGEGSRLTVL.

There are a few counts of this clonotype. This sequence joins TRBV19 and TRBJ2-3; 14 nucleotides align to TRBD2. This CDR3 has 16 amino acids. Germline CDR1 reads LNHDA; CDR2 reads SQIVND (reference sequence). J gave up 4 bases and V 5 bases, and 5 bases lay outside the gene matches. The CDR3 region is CASSLRLAGGPDTQYF. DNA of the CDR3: TGTGCCAGTAGTTTGCGACTAGCGGGGGGGCCAGATACGCAGTATTTT.

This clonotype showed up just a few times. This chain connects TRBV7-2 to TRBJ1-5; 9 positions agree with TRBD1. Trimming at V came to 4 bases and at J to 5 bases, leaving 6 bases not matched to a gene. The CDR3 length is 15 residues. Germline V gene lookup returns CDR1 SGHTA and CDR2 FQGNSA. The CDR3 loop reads CASSSGTGWDQPQHF. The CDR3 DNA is TGTGCCAGCAGCTCGGGGACAGGGTGGGATCAGCCCCAGCATTTT.

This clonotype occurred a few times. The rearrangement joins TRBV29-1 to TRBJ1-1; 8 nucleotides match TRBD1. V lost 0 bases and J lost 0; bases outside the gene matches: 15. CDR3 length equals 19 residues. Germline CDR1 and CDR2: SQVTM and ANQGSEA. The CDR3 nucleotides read TGCAGCGTTGAAGACCAAAAACAGGGGGATTTTGCCATGAACACTGAAGCTTTCTTT. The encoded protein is CSVEDQKQGDFAMNTEAFF.

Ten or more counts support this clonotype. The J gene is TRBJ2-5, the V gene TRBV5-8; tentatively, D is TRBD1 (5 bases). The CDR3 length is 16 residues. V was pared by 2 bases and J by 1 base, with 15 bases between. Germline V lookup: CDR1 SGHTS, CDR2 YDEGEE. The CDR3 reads CASSFPTAGSQETQYF. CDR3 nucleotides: TGTGCCAGCAGCTTCCCAACGGCAGGGTCCCAAGAGACCCAGTACTTC.

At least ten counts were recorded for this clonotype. CDR3 sequence (DNA): TGTGCCAGCACATCGGACGGCAGCGGGGCCCAGTACTTC. Amino acid sequence: CASTSDGSGAQYF. The rearrangement joins TRBV6-1 to TRBJ2-5, with 7 bases fitting TRBD2. This CDR3 contains 13 residues. The V gene end was trimmed by 7 bases and the J gene end by 9 bases; junction bases not matched to a gene: 11. Germline CDR1 reads MNHNS; CDR2 reads SASEGT.

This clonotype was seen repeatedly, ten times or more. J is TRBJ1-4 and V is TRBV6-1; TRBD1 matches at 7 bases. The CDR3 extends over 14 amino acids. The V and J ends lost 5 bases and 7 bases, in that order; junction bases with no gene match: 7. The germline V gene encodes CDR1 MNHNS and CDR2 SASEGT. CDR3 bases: TGTGCCAGCAGTTCCACAGGGGAGGGTGAAAAACTGTTTTTT. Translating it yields CASSSTGEGEKLFF.

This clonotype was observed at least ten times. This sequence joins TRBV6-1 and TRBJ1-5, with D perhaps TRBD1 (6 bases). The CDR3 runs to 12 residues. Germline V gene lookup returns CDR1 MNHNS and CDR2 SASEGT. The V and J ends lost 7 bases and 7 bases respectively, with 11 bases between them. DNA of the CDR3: TGTGCCAGCAACACAGGGATCCAGCCCCAGCATTTT. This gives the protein CASNTGIQPQHF.

The CDR3 bases are TGTGCCAGCAGTTGGACTAGCGGGCCCGGGGAGCTGTTTTTT. Protein: CASSWTSGPGELFF. V is TRBV27 and J is TRBJ2-2, with 11 positions matching TRBD2. This CDR3 is built from 14 residues. V lost 4 bases to trimming and J lost 6 bases; unmatched junction nucleotides: 1. From germline, CDR1 is MNHEY and CDR2 SMNVEV (reference sequence).

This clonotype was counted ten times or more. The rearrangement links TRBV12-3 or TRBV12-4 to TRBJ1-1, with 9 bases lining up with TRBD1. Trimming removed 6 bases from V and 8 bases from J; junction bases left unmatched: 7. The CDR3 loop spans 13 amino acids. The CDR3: CASRDRGRDEAFF. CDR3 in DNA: TGTGCCAGCAGGGACAGGGGCCGGGACGAAGCTTTCTTT.

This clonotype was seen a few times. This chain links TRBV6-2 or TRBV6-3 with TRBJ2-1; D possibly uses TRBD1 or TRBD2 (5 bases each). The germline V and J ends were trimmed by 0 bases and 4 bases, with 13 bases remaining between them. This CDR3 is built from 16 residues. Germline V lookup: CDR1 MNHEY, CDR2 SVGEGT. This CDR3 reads CASSYSVGEQYNEQFF. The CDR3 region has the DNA TGTGCCAGCAGTTACTCGGTGGGGGAGCAGTACAATGAGCAGTTCTTC.

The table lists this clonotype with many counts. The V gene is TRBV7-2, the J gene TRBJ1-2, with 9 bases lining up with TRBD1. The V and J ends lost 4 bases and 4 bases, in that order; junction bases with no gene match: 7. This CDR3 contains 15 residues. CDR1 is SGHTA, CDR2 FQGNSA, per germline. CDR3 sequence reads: CASSSTGGAGYGYTF. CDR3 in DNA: TGTGCCAGCAGCTCAACAGGGGGCGCCGGCTATGGCTACACCTTC.

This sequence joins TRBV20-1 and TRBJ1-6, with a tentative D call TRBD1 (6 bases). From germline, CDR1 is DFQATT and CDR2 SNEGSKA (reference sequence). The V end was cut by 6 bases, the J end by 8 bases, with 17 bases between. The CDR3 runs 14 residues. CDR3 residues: CSASAGGRYSPLHF. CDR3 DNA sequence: TGCAGTGCATCTGCCGGGGGCAGATATTCACCCCTCCACTTT.

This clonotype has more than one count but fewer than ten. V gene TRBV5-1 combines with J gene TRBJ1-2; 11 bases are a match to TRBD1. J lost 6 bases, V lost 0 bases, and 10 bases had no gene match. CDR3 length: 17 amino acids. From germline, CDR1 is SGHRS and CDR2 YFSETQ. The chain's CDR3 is CASSLEPHGQGANGYTF. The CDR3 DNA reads TGCGCCAGCAGCTTGGAGCCCCACGGACAGGGGGCTAATGGCTACACCTTC.

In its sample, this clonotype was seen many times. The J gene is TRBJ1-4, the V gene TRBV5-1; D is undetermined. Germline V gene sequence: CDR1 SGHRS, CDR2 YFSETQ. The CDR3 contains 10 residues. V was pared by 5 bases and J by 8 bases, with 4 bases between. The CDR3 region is CASRREKLFF. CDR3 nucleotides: TGCGCCAGCAGACGAGAAAAACTGTTTTTT.

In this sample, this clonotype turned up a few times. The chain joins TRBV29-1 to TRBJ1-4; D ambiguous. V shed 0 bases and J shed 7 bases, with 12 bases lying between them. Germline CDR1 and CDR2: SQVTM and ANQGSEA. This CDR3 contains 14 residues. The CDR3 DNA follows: TGCAGCGTTGAAGATCCCAGGCCAGGTGAAAAACTGTTTTTT. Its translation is CSVEDPRPGEKLFF.

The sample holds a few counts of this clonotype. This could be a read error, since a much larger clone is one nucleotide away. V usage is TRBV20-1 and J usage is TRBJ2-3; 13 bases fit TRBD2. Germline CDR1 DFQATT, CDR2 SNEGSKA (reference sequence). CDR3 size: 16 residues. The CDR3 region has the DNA TGCAGTGCATCGGGGACTAGCGGGATGTTGGCAGATGCGCAGTATTTT. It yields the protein CSASGTSGMLADAQYF.

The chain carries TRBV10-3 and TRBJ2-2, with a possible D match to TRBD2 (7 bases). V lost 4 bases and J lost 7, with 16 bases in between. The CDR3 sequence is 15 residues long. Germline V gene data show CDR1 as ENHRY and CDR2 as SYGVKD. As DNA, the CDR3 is TGTGCCATCAGTGGCTCGGGCGGGGGACACGGGGAGCTGTTTTTT. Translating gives CAISGSGGGHGELFF.

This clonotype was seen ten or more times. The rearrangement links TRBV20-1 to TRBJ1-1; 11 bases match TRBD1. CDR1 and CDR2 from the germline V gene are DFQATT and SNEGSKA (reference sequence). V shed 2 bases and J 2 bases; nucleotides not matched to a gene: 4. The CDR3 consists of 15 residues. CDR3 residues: CSARNGQGANTEAFF. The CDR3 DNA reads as TGCAGTGCTAGAAATGGACAGGGGGCAAACACTGAAGCTTTCTTT.

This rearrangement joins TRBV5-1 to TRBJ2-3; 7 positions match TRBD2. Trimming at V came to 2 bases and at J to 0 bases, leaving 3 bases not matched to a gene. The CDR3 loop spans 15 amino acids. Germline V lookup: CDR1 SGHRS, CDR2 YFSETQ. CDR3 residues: CASSFLAASTDTQYF. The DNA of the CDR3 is TGCGCCAGCAGCTTCCTAGCGGCTAGCACAGATACGCAGTATTTT.

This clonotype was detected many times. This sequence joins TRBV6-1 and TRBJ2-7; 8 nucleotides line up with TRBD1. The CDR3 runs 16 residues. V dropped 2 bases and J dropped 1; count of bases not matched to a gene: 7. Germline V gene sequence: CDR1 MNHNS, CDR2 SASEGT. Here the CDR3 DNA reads TGTGCCAGCAGTGAATTGGCAGGGGGCGCTTCCTACGAGCAGTACTTC. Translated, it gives CASSELAGGASYEQYF.

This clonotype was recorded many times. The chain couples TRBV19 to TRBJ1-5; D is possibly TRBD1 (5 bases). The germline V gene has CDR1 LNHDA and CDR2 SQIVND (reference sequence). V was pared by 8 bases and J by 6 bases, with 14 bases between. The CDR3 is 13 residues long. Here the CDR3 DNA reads TGTGCCAGTGGGGACCAAAGGGGTCAGCCCCAGCATTTT. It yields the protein CASGDQRGQPQHF. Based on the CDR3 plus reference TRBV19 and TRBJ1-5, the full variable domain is DGGITQSPKYLFRKEGQNVTLSCEQNLNHDAMYWYRQDPGQGLRLIYYSQIVNDFQKGDIAEGYSVSREKKESFPLTVTSAQKNPTAFYLCASGDQRGQPQHFGDGTRLSIL.

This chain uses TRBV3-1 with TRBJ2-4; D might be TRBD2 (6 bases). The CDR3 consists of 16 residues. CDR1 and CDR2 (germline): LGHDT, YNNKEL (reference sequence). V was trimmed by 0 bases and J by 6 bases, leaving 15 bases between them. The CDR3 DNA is TGTGCCAGCAGCCAAGATCGCGGAGGGGCGGGAAACATTCAGTACTTC. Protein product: CASSQDRGGAGNIQYF.

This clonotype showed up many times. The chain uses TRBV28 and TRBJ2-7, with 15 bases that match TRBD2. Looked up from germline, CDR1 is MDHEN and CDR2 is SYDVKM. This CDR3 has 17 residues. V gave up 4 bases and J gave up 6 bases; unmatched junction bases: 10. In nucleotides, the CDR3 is TGTGCCAGCAGTTCAAGTTTGGGGGGACTAGCGGGAGGCGAGCAGTACTTC. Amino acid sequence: CASSSSLGGLAGGEQYF.

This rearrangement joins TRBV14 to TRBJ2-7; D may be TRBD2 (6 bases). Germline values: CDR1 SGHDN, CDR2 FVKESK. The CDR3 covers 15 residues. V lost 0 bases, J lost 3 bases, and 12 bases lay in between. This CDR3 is CASSQEIAVRYEQYF. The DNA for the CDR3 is TGTGCCAGCAGCCAAGAGATAGCGGTTCGCTACGAGCAGTACTTC.

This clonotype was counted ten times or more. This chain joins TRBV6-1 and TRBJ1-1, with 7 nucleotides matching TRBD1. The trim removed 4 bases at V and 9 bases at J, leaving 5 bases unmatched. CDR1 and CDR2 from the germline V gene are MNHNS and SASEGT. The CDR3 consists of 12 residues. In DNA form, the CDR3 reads TGTGCCAGCAGTGCGACGGGACAGAAAGCTTTCTTT. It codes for CASSATGQKAFF.

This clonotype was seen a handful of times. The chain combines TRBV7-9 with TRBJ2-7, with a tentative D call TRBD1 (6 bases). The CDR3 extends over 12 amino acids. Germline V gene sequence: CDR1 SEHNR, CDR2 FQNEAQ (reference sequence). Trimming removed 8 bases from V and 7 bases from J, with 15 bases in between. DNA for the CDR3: TGTGCCAGCTCATTACAGGGATGGGAGCAGTACTTC. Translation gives CASSLQGWEQYF.

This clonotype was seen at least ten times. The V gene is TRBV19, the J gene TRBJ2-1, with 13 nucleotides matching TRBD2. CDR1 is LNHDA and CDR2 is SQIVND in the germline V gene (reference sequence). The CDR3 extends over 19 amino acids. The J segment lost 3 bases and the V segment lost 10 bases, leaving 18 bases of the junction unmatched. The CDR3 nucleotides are TGTGCCACCACCGGGGGGGAGGGACTAGCGGGATACCTCTACAATGAGCAGTTCTTC. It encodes CATTGGEGLAGYLYNEQFF.

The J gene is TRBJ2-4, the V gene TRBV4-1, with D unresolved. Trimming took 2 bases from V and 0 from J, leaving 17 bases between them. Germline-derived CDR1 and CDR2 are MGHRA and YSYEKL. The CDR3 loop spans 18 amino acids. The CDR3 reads CASSQSLEPLLAKNIQYF. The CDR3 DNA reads TGCGCCAGCAGCCAAAGTCTAGAGCCCTTGTTAGCCAAAAACATTCAGTACTTC.

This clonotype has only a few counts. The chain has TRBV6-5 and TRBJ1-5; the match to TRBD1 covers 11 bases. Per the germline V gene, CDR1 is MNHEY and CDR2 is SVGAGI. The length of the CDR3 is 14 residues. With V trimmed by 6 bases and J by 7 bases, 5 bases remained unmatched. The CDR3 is CASRGQGDSQPQHF. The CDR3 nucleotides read TGTGCCAGCAGGGGACAGGGGGACTCCCAGCCCCAGCATTTT.

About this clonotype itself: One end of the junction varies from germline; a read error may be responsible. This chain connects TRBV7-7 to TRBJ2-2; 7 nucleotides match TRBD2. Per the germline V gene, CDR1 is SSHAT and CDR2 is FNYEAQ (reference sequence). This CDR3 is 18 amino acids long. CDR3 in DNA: TGTGCTAGCAGCCCGGGACGAGGGACTACCCAAAGGACCGGGGAGCTGTTTTTT. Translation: CASSPGRGTTQRTGELFF.

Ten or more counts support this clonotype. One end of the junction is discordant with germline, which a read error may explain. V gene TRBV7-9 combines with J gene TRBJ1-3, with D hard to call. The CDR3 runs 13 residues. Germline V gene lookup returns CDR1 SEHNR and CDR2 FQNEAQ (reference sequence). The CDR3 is CASSLGSGNTIYF. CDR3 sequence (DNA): TGTGCCAGCAGTTTAGGGTCCGGAAACACCATATATTTT.